One T cell receptor (beta chain) is described in this entry. The sample comes from a study of blood T cell repertoires in COVID-19. V dropped 5 bases and J dropped 6 bases, with 20 bases sitting between them. Germline CDR1 SGHVS, CDR2 FQNEAQ. This CDR3 spans 16 amino acids. Clones were sequenced by immunoSEQ multiplex PCR, and TCRdb holds only the in-frame ones, with some missing. The sample includes under 350,000 clones, almost 85% of them seen just once. The receptor's source is a human donor in a cohort sampled during active COVID-19. Sequenced material: peripheral blood. The chain employs TRBV7-8 and TRBJ1-5; D remains ambiguous. The CDR3 region is CASSPPPVQRGQPQHF. Written as DNA, the CDR3 is TGTGCCAGCAGCCCCCCCCCGGTCCAGCGGGGTCAGCCCCAGCATTTT.